The 18 T cell receptor beta chains presented below share a single source sample, sequenced in a study of blood T cell repertoires in COVID-19. The method was immunoSEQ multiplex PCR; TCRdb's version includes in-frame clones alone and lacks a portion of them. The table records approximately 350,000 clones, about four fifths of them present only once. The sequenced sample consisted of peripheral blood. These receptors were collected from a man aged 25 to 40 with active or convalescent COVID-19.

The chain employs TRBV9 and TRBJ2-7, with unresolved D. There are 14 residues in the CDR3. CDR1 and CDR2 from the germline V gene are SGDLS and YYNGEE. V was pared by 4 bases and J by 3 bases, with 14 bases between. CDR3 sequence: CASSPRRTLYEQYF. The CDR3 DNA reads as TGTGCCAGCAGCCCACGCCGTACTCTCTACGAGCAGTACTTC.

V gene TRBV7-8 combines with J gene TRBJ2-2; D ambiguous. The CDR3 spans 17 residues. Per the germline V gene, CDR1 is SGHVS and CDR2 is FQNEAQ. Trimming removed 0 bases from V and 0 bases from J, with 11 bases in between. The CDR3 region has the DNA TGTGCCAGCAGCTTAGCGCCGGTTAGTCCGAACACCGGGGAGCTGTTTTTT. It encodes CASSLAPVSPNTGELFF.

CDR3 sequence (DNA): TGTGCCACCAGTGTGGGGGGGCCTTCTCGAGAGCAGTACTTC. As protein: CATSVGGPSREQYF. The genes are TRBV24-1 and TRBJ2-7, with a tentative D call TRBD2 (7 bases). Germline lookup yields CDR1 KGHDR and CDR2 SFDVKD. The V end was cut by 5 bases, the J end by 7 bases, with 17 bases between. The CDR3 runs to 14 residues.

This chain joins TRBV30 and TRBJ2-1; 8 bases fit TRBD2. This CDR3 is built from 15 residues. Germline V gene sequence: CDR1 GTSNPN, CDR2 SVGIG (reference sequence). With V trimmed by 3 bases and J by 9 bases, 13 bases remained unmatched. CDR3 loop: CAWRRAGERSVEQFF. The DNA of the CDR3 is TGTGCCTGGAGACGAGCGGGGGAACGGTCTGTTGAGCAGTTCTTC.

This clone was seen a few times. The chain carries TRBV9 and TRBJ2-3; 9 nucleotides match TRBD1. The CDR3 consists of 15 residues. J lost 3 bases, V lost 3 bases, and 5 bases had no gene match. Germline loops: CDR1 SGDLS, CDR2 YYNGEE. CDR3 sequence reads: CASSAGTGMTDTQYF. The CDR3 DNA reads TGTGCCAGCAGCGCCGGGACAGGGATGACAGATACGCAGTATTTT.

The chain links TRBV7-6 to TRBJ1-1, with a tentative D call TRBD1 (6 bases). The CDR3 is 15 amino acids. Trimming removed 5 bases from V and 2 bases from J, with 15 bases in between. The germline gives CDR1 SGHVS, CDR2 FNYEAQ. CDR3 nucleotide sequence: TGTGCCAGCAGCCGCGCCGGACAGAGAAACACTGAAGCTTTCTTT. It is translated as CASSRAGQRNTEAFF.

The chain employs TRBV12-5 and TRBJ2-7; no firm D call. The V gene lost 2 bases and the J gene lost 7 bases, with 9 bases spanning the gap. Looked up from germline, CDR1 is LGHNT and CDR2 is FRNRAP. The CDR3 sequence is 12 residues long. CDR3 DNA sequence: TGTGCTAGTGGTTTGCCCTTGAGGGAGCAGTACTTC. It specifies CASGLPLREQYF.

The chain carries TRBV6-5 and TRBJ2-2; D unresolved. V was clipped by 9 bases and J by 3 bases, with 8 bases between them. Germline-derived CDR1 and CDR2 are MNHEY and SVGAGI. This CDR3 spans 12 amino acids. The CDR3: CASRWYTGELFF. Written as DNA, the CDR3 is TGTGCCAGTAGATGGTACACCGGGGAGCTGTTTTTT.

The chain recombines TRBV28 with TRBJ2-6; the D gene is possibly TRBD1 (6 bases). The CDR3 runs 15 residues. V gave up 6 bases and J gave up 1 base, with 10 bases separating them. Germline V gene sequence: CDR1 MDHEN, CDR2 SYDVKM. The CDR3 region is CASSRGLSGANVLTF. CDR3 nucleotides: TGTGCCAGCAGCAGGGGCTTATCTGGGGCCAACGTCCTGACTTTC.

The chain employs TRBV10-3 and TRBJ1-1, with D perhaps TRBD1 (5 bases). CDR3 length: 14 residues. Trimming shortened V by 4 bases and J by 11 bases, and 20 bases separated the two germline ends. Looked up from germline, CDR1 is ENHRY and CDR2 is SYGVKD. CDR3 protein: CAISGISTGDRAFF. The CDR3 region has the DNA TGTGCCATCAGTGGAATCTCCACGGGGGATCGGGCTTTCTTT.

The rearrangement uses TRBV6-1 and TRBJ2-5; 9 bases are a match to TRBD2. The CDR3 runs 19 residues. V gave up 4 bases and J gave up 7 bases; unmatched junction bases: 22. Per germline, CDR1 MNHNS and CDR2 SASEGT. The CDR3: CASSVANGASGTLLATQYF. CDR3 sequence (DNA): TGTGCCAGCAGTGTAGCAAACGGGGCTAGCGGGACCCTTCTGGCGACCCAGTACTTC.

This chain joins TRBV24-1 and TRBJ1-2, with D maybe TRBD1 (6 bases). The CDR3 spans 13 residues. Germline assignment: CDR1 KGHDR and CDR2 SFDVKD. The V end was cut by 4 bases, the J end by 5 bases, with 10 bases between. CDR3 coding DNA: TGTGCCACCAGTGAGTGGGGGCAATATGGCTACACCTTC. Protein product: CATSEWGQYGYTF.

The genes are TRBV5-4 and TRBJ2-7; maybe TRBD1 (6 bases). V was pared by 0 bases and J by 2 bases, with 12 bases between. CDR3 length: 15 residues. Germline loops: CDR1 SGHNT, CDR2 YYREEE (reference sequence). The CDR3 region has the DNA TGTGCCAGCAGCTTGGACAGGGTGTCCGCCTACGAGCAGTACTTC. It codes for CASSLDRVSAYEQYF.

V is TRBV9 and J is TRBJ1-3, with D uncertain. CDR1 SGDLS and CDR2 YYNGEE come from the germline V gene. CDR3 length: 14 residues. Trimming removed 0 bases from V and 3 bases from J, with 7 bases in between. As DNA, the CDR3 is TGTGCCAGCAGCGTAGCGGGATATGGAAACACCATATATTTT. Protein product: CASSVAGYGNTIYF.

The V call is TRBV2, the J call TRBJ2-6, with 7 bases identical to TRBD1. The CDR3 is 14 amino acids. V trimming: 6 bases; J trimming: 2 bases; junction bases outside the gene matches: 1. Per germline, CDR1 SNHLY and CDR2 FYNNEI. The CDR3 reads CASRDRTGANVLTF. The CDR3 DNA follows: TGTGCCAGCAGGGACAGGACTGGGGCCAACGTCCTGACTTTC. The full variable domain, with the rest looked up from reference TRBV2 and TRBJ2-6, is EPEVTQTPSHQVTQMGQEVILRCVPISNHLYFYWYRQILGQKVEFLVSFYNNEISEKSEIFDDQFSVERPDGSNFTLKIRSTKLEDSAMYFCASRDRTGANVLTFGAGSRLTVL.

This chain joins TRBV7-9 and TRBJ2-7; D remains ambiguous. Looked up from germline, CDR1 is SEHNR and CDR2 is FQNEAQ (reference sequence). Trimming took off 5 bases at V and 5 bases at J, with 13 bases between the two ends. There are 13 residues in the CDR3. CDR3 sequence reads: CASSRSVRDEQYF. CDR3 nucleotides: TGTGCCAGCAGCCGAAGCGTAAGAGACGAGCAGTACTTC.

V is TRBV18 and J is TRBJ1-4; 7 bases align to TRBD1. V shed 6 bases and J 5 bases; nucleotides not matched to a gene: 9. Germline V gene data show CDR1 as KGHSH and CDR2 as LQKENI. The CDR3 is made up of 15 amino acids. The CDR3 here is CASSRPGQQNEKLFF. DNA of the CDR3: TGTGCCAGCTCGCGGCCGGGACAGCAGAATGAAAAACTGTTTTTT.

The J gene is TRBJ1-2, the V gene TRBV29-1; 9 nucleotides match TRBD1. Germline CDR1 reads SQVTM; CDR2 reads ANQGSEA. The CDR3 sequence is 15 residues long. With 4 bases clipped from V and 3 bases from J, the junction kept 9 bases outside the gene matches. The CDR3 region has the DNA TGCAGCGTTGGAGGGACAGGGTACGTTGACTATGGCTACACCTTC. It yields the protein CSVGGTGYVDYGYTF. Filled out from reference TRBV29-1 and TRBJ1-2, the complete variable domain reads SAVISQKPSRDICQRGTSLTIQCQVDSQVTMMFWYRQQPGQSLTLIATANQGSEATYESGFVIDKFPISRPNLTFSTLTVSNMSPEDSSIYLCSVGGTGYVDYGYTFGSGTRLTVV.